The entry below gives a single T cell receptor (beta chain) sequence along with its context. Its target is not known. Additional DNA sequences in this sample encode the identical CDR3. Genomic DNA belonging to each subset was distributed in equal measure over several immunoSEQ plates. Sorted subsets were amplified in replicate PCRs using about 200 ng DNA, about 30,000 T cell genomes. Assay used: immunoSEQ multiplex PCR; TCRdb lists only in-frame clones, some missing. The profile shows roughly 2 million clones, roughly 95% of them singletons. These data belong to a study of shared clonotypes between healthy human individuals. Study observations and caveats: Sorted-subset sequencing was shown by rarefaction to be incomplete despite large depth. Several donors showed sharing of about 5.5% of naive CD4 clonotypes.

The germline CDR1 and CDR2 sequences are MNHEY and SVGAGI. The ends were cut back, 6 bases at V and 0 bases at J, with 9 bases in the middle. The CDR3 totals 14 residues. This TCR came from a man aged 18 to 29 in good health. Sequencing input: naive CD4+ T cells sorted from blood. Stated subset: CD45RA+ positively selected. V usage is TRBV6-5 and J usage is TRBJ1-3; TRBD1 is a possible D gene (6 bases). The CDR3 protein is CASRRDTSGNTIYF. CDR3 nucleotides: TGTGCCAGCAGGCGGGACACCTCTGGAAACACCATATATTTT.